This T cell receptor beta chain appears in the sequencing data of a study of cytomegalovirus exposure and HLA in healthy donors. Only in-frame clones appear in the TCRdb table, and some are missing; sequencing was by immunoSEQ multiplex PCR. The repertoire holds about 200,000 clones, with over 65% as singletons. Comments on this clone: The antigen remains undetermined.

Study results and caveats: The tendency of first-cohort TCR clusters to co-occur in the 90 to 150 validation repertoires emerged from a later analysis.

From germline, CDR1 is MNHNS and CDR2 SASEGT. V dropped 2 bases and J dropped 1 base, with 12 bases sitting between them. The CDR3 extends over 17 amino acids. Sequenced: PBMCs. This sequence was found in a woman aged 18-29 years in good health and CMV-seronegative. V and J are TRBV6-1 and TRBJ2-6; D perhaps matches TRBD2 (5 bases). The CDR3 reads CASSENPPGSGANVLTF. For the CDR3, the DNA is TGTGCCAGCAGTGAAAACCCGCCGGGGTCTGGGGCCAACGTCCTGACTTTC.